This is a list of T cell receptor beta chains from one sample in a study of blood T cell repertoires in COVID-19. Profiled with immunoSEQ multiplex PCR; TCRdb holds only in-frame clones, not every one. The data show about 270,000 clones, more than 85% seen once. The sequencing sample was made of PBMCs or T cells enriched from blood (not recorded which). These receptors came from a middle-aged man who had been exposed to COVID-19. The CDR3 runs from the conserved cysteine through the conserved F or W. The D gene is left open where the match is weak. Not all rows give a size; the values are once, few, many and, for expanded clones, a class.

V gene	J gene	D gene	clone size	CDR3 protein	CDR3 DNA
TRBV4-3	TRBJ1-5	.	.	CASSQAGNQPQHF	TGCGCCAGCAGCCAAGCAGGCAATCAGCCCCAGCATTTT
TRBV20-1	TRBJ2-1	.	.	CSARAGYEQFF	TGCAGTGCTAGAGCCGGGTATGAGCAGTTCTTC
TRBV28	TRBJ2-3	TRBD2	.	CASRSPGLAGSKGDTQYF	TGTGCCAGCAGGTCCCCGGGACTAGCGGGATCAAAGGGTGATACGCAGTATTTT
TRBV4-3	TRBJ2-6	TRBD1	.	CASSQHWGTGPTSGANVLTF	TGCGCCAGCAGCCAACATTGGGGGACAGGGCCAACCTCTGGGGCCAACGTCCTGACTTTC
TRBV2	TRBJ2-3	TRBD1	.	CASRPYRGSGTDTQYF	TGTGCCAGCAGACCCTACAGGGGATCAGGCACAGATACGCAGTATTTT
TRBV2	TRBJ1-1	.	.	CASSETSTEAFF	TGTGCCAGCAGTGAGACTTCCACTGAAGCTTTCTTT
TRBV15	TRBJ2-7	TRBD2	.	CATSSASGSIGYEQYF	TGTGCCACCAGCTCCGCCAGCGGGAGTATCGGGTACGAGCAGTACTTC
TRBV24-1	TRBJ2-2	.	.	CATSDPGQNTGELFF	TGTGCCACCAGTGATCCCGGACAGAACACCGGGGAGCTGTTTTTT
TRBV14	TRBJ2-7	TRBD1	.	CASSRPGQGRGAEQYF	TGTGCCAGCAGCCGCCCGGGACAGGGCCGAGGGGCGGAGCAGTACTTC
TRBV11-3	TRBJ2-3	.	.	CASSPRSEGDTQYF	TGTGCCAGCAGCCCCCGGTCTGAGGGCGATACGCAGTATTTT
TRBV13	TRBJ1-1	.	once	CASSFRQIRRNTEAFF	TGTGCCAGCAGCTTCCGACAGATCCGAAGAAACACTGAAGCTTTCTTT
TRBV9	TRBJ2-3	.	.	CASRASGVSGPDTQYF	TGTGCCAGCAGGGCATCGGGGGTAAGCGGCCCAGATACGCAGTATTTT
TRBV5-6	TRBJ1-1	.	few	CASSLRQLINTEAFF	TGTGCCAGCAGCTTGCGCCAACTGATCAACACTGAAGCTTTCTTT
TRBV28	TRBJ2-5	TRBD1	once	CASSLYSQGLRETQYF	TGTGCCAGCAGTTTATACTCACAGGGGTTAAGAGAGACCCAGTACTTC
TRBV24-1	TRBJ2-7	TRBD2	.	CATRSPLKRETYEQYF	TGTGCCACCAGATCCCCACTTAAGCGGGAGACTTACGAGCAGTACTTC
TRBV2	TRBJ2-7	.	.	CASSDVGPAQQTAYEQYF	TGTGCCAGCAGTGACGTCGGTCCAGCTCAACAAACAGCCTACGAGCAGTACTTC
TRBV3-1/TRBV3-2	TRBJ2-3	.	once	CASSQSGSHTDTQYF	TGTGCCAGCAGCCAGAGCGGGTCCCACACAGATACGCAGTATTTT
TRBV10-3	TRBJ2-1	TRBD1	.	CAISYSGTGDNEQFF	TGTGCCATCAGTTACTCCGGGACAGGGGACAATGAGCAGTTCTTC
TRBV25-1	TRBJ1-2	.	.	CASSERYEFYGYTF	TGTGCCAGCAGTGAGCGGTATGAGTTCTATGGCTACACCTTC
TRBV18	TRBJ1-6	.	.	CASSPATPDNSPLHF	TGTGCCAGCTCACCCGCTACCCCGGATAATTCACCCCTCCACTTT
TRBV7-9	TRBJ1-5	.	.	CASSLQNQPQHF	TGTGCCAGCAGCTTACAAAATCAGCCCCAGCATTTT
TRBV7-2	TRBJ2-7	TRBD2	.	CASQAGGRHEQYF	TGTGCCAGCCAAGCGGGAGGGCGCCACGAGCAGTACTTC
TRBV29-1	TRBJ2-1	.	.	CSARTVNNEQFF	TGCAGCGCCCGGACAGTAAACAATGAGCAGTTCTTC
TRBV27	TRBJ2-7	.	.	CASSLSTYRFYEQYF	TGTGCCAGCAGTTTATCGACCTACAGGTTCTACGAGCAGTACTTC